Following are 15 T cell receptor beta chains from one sample sequenced in a study of blood T cell repertoires in COVID-19 (dated by TCRdb to 2020 to 2022). Libraries came from the immunoSEQ multiplex PCR assay. TCRdb's version of the immuneACCESS table is confined to in-frame rearrangements and falls short of the full clone set. An unresolved V gene accounts for under half of the shortfall where checked; the remainder is of unknown origin. Counted in this sample were over 200,000 clones; 65% to 90% of them appeared once. The ten largest make up about 8.9% of the sample. The sequenced material came from PBMCs or T cells enriched from blood (not recorded which). All receptors come from a woman aged 45-59 years with acute COVID-19.

The sample holds a few counts of this clone. CDR3 amino acids: CASSSTTSGVAEQFF. Here the CDR3 DNA reads TGTGCCAGCAGTTCCACGACTAGCGGGGTAGCTGAGCAGTTCTTC. The J gene is TRBJ2-1, the V gene TRBV27, with 11 nucleotides matching TRBD2. The CDR3 totals 15 residues. J was trimmed by 9 bases and V by 4 bases; bases with no gene match: 8. Germline V gene sequence: CDR1 MNHEY, CDR2 SMNVEV (reference sequence).

This clone came up once. V usage is TRBV28 and J usage is TRBJ1-6; D not certain. There are 15 residues in the CDR3. The V end was cut by 6 bases, the J end by 0 bases, with 9 bases between. CDR1 is MDHEN and CDR2 is SYDVKM in the germline V gene. As DNA, the CDR3 is TGTGCCAGCAGCCTGTCCAGCTCCTATAATTCACCCCTCCACTTT. This translates into CASSLSSSYNSPLHF.

The rearrangement joins TRBV19 to TRBJ1-5; the match to TRBD1 covers 8 bases. This CDR3 is built from 18 residues. Germline CDR1 reads LNHDA; CDR2 reads SQIVND (reference sequence). The junction had 7 bases not matched to a gene; V was cut back by 0 bases and J by 0 bases. The CDR3 DNA reads TGTGCCAGTAGTATAGACGGACAGGGAACTAGTAGCAATCAGCCCCAGCATTTT. Protein: CASSIDGQGTSSNQPQHF.

This chain connects TRBV30 to TRBJ1-4, with 7 bases identical to TRBD1. The V and J ends lost 2 bases and 3 bases, in that order; junction bases with no gene match: 6. The CDR3 sequence is 15 residues long. CDR1 is GTSNPN and CDR2 is SVGIG in the germline V gene (reference sequence). As DNA, the CDR3 is TGTGCCTGGAGTCTAGCGACAGGGTCTAATGAAAAACTGTTTTTT. This encodes CAWSLATGSNEKLFF.

The rearrangement links TRBV6-2 or TRBV6-3 to TRBJ2-3; 9 nucleotides agree with TRBD1. Germline V gives CDR1 MNHEY, CDR2 SVGEGT. V lost 6 bases, J lost 3 bases, and 4 bases stayed unmatched. This CDR3 has 14 residues. The CDR3 here is CASSRDRVTDTQYF. CDR3 nucleotide sequence: TGTGCCAGCAGCAGGGACAGGGTTACAGATACGCAGTATTTT.

The chain has TRBV10-3 and TRBJ2-5; 8 bases are a match to TRBD2. The CDR3 spans 17 residues. The V gene's germline CDR1 is ENHRY and CDR2 SYGVKD. The junction had 12 bases not matched to a gene; V was cut back by 5 bases and J by 1 base. The CDR3 sequence is CAISFTVLGLGQETQYF. The CDR3 coding sequence is TGTGCCATCAGTTTCACCGTATTGGGACTAGGCCAAGAGACCCAGTACTTC.

This clone was detected only a few times. The chain is built from TRBV7-2 and TRBJ2-7; D unresolved. The CDR3 loop spans 15 amino acids. Germline loops: CDR1 SGHTA, CDR2 FQGNSA. V was cut by 0 bases and J by 3 bases, with 12 bases left in between. The CDR3 region has the DNA TGTGCCAGCAGCTTAGCAGTAGGCCCGGGCTACGAGCAGTACTTC. This gives the protein CASSLAVGPGYEQYF. Using reference TRBV7-2 and TRBJ2-7 for the parts outside the CDR3, the full variable domain is GAGVSQSPSNKVTEKGKDVELRCDPISGHTALYWYRQSLGQGLEFLIYFQGNSAPDKSGLPSDRFSAERTGGSVSTLTIQRTQQEDSAVYLCASSLAVGPGYEQYFGPGTRLTVT.

The CDR3 nucleotides are TGTGCCAGCAGCTTATCAGGGGGCTATGCAACTAATGAAAAACTGTTTTTT. This encodes CASSLSGGYATNEKLFF. The chain links TRBV7-2 to TRBJ1-4, with 8 bases fitting TRBD1. CDR3 size: 17 residues. Germline V gene data show CDR1 as SGHTA and CDR2 as FQGNSA. Trimming at V came to 2 bases and at J to 0 bases, leaving 5 bases not matched to a gene.

This clone was observed a handful of times. The chain recombines TRBV11-3 with TRBJ1-6, with D possibly being TRBD1 (5 bases). V was clipped by 3 bases and J by 5 bases, with 8 bases between them. From germline, CDR1 is SGHNT and CDR2 YENEEA. The CDR3 runs to 14 residues. CDR3 sequence (DNA): TGTGCCAGCAGCTTTCGACAGAATAATTCACCCCTCCACTTT. Amino acids: CASSFRQNNSPLHF.

This clone was observed a handful of times. V is TRBV28 and J is TRBJ1-1, with D tentatively TRBD1 (6 bases). Germline loops: CDR1 MDHEN, CDR2 SYDVKM. The CDR3 extends over 13 amino acids. The germline V and J ends were trimmed by 6 bases and 7 bases, with 15 bases remaining between them. CDR3 DNA: TGTGCCAGCAGACGGTCAGGGGTGAGTGAAGCTTTCTTT. Protein sequence: CASRRSGVSEAFF.

The chain recombines TRBV24-1 with TRBJ2-3, with 10 positions matching TRBD1. The CDR3 is 16 amino acids. Germline CDR1 is KGHDR and CDR2 is SFDVKD. V lost 5 bases, J lost 0 bases, and 4 bases stayed unmatched. In DNA, the CDR3 is TGTGCCACCAGTGGTTGGGGACAGGGGAGCACAGATACGCAGTATTTT. As protein: CATSGWGQGSTDTQYF.

V gene TRBV29-1 combines with J gene TRBJ1-3; no reliable D call. The CDR3 is 14 amino acids. Germline V gene sequence: CDR1 SQVTM, CDR2 ANQGSEA. Trimming left V 3 bases short and J 1 base short, with 10 bases between. The CDR3 protein is CSVDFPLSGNTIYF. CDR3 DNA sequence: TGCAGCGTTGATTTCCCCCTTTCTGGAAACACCATATATTTT.

The J gene is TRBJ2-1, the V gene TRBV11-3, with 8 bases fitting TRBD1. The germline gives CDR1 SGHNT, CDR2 YENEEA. Germline trimming cut 8 bases from V and 7 bases from J; bases unmatched to any gene: 1. CDR3 length: 11 residues. The chain's CDR3 is CASRQGNEQFF. The DNA of the CDR3 is TGTGCCAGCCGACAGGGGAATGAGCAGTTCTTC.

This rearrangement joins TRBV27 to TRBJ1-5; no clear D gene. V was trimmed by 3 bases and J by 6 bases, leaving 3 bases between them. Per the germline V gene, CDR1 is MNHEY and CDR2 is SMNVEV (reference sequence). The CDR3 length is 11 residues. DNA for the CDR3: TGTGCCAGCAGTTTTCTTCAGCCCCAGCATTTT. Encoded protein: CASSFLQPQHF.

A few counts support this clone. The V and J genes are TRBV19 and TRBJ1-6, with D perhaps matching TRBD1 (5 bases). Between the trimmed V and J ends, which lost 5 bases and 2 bases, there was a span of 13 bases. Germline assignment: CDR1 LNHDA and CDR2 SQIVND (reference sequence). The CDR3 contains 16 residues. CDR3 amino acids: CASSPTDLTYNSPLHF. The CDR3 DNA sequence: TGTGCCAGTAGTCCGACAGATCTAACCTATAATTCACCCCTCCACTTT.